A single sample gave rise to the 20 T cell receptor beta chains below, sequenced in a study of regulatory T cells in long-lasting Graves disease. In building TCR beta libraries, iRepertoire HTBI primers were used together with Arm-PCR of CDR3 regions. TCRdb ran MiXCR on the multiplex PCR reads and lists one entry per CDR3 protein. The sample has about 360,000 distinct CDR3 sequences; roughly 15% are singletons. Indicated time point: newly diagnosed GD, antithyroid drugs for less than 3 months. RNA isolated from PBMCs was used to make the TCR library. This sample was shared with a second study, whose subject was T cells in Graves' hyperthyroidism and ophthalmopathy.

Sequenced material: peripheral blood mononuclear cells (PBMCs), taken at new diagnosis, from a patient treated with antithyroid drugs. These receptors were collected from a woman aged 18-29 years with Graves disease.

The chain recombines TRBV4-1 with TRBJ1-4, with D unclear. Between the trimmed V and J ends, which lost 4 bases and 7 bases, there was a span of 13 bases. The length of the CDR3 is 14 residues. Per germline, CDR1 MGHRA and CDR2 YSYEKL. The CDR3: CASSPGASGEKLFF. In nucleotides, the CDR3 is TGCGCCAGCAGCCCCGGAGCTTCCGGTGAAAAACTGTTTTTT.

This clonotype was observed many times. The chain is built from TRBV6-5 and TRBJ1-2; no clear D. The V and J ends lost 2 bases and 5 bases respectively, with 9 bases between them. This CDR3 contains 13 residues. In germline, CDR1 is MNHEY, CDR2 SVGAGI. The chain's CDR3 is CASSYPVGYGYTF. CDR3 bases: TGTGCCAGCAGTTACCCTGTGGGGTATGGCTACACCTTC.

This clonotype appeared many times. The chain has TRBV6-5 and TRBJ2-4; tentatively, D is TRBD2 (6 bases). The CDR3 extends over 20 amino acids. In germline, CDR1 is MNHEY, CDR2 SVGAGI. V gave up 0 bases and J gave up 0 bases, with 21 bases separating them. CDR3 sequence reads: CASSYSTATGRRIAKNIQYF. The CDR3 DNA is TGTGCCAGCAGTTACTCGACGGCCACTGGGAGGAGGATAGCCAAAAACATTCAGTACTTC.

In the case of this clonotype: This clone may be a read error of a much larger clone one base away. The genes are TRBV6-2 or TRBV6-3 and TRBJ2-3; TRBD1 might be the D (6 bases). Germline V lookup: CDR1 MNHEY, CDR2 SVGEGT. The CDR3 totals 14 residues. V gave up 7 bases and J gave up 7 bases, with 18 bases separating them. The CDR3 nucleotides are TGTGCCAGCACCGCGCAGGGGTGGACAAATACGCAGTATTTT. It specifies CASTAQGWTNTQYF.

This clonotype was seen at least ten times. A read error may account for a junction end that differs from germline. This chain joins TRBV20-1 and TRBJ1-2; 8 bases agree with TRBD1. From germline, CDR1 is DFQATT and CDR2 SNEGSKA (reference sequence). This CDR3 spans 13 amino acids. CDR3 DNA: TGCAGCGCTAAGGACAGGGCGGAGAATGGCTACACCTTC. This translates into CSAKDRAENGYTF.

This clonotype was observed at least ten times. V is TRBV10-3 and J is TRBJ2-1, with D perhaps being TRBD1 or TRBD2 (5 bases each). Germline loops: CDR1 ENHRY, CDR2 SYGVKD. Trimming removed 4 bases at V and 10 bases at J, with 14 bases between. The CDR3 totals 13 residues. Written as DNA, the CDR3 is TGTGCCATCAGTGGGCGGCAGGGACCCGAGCAGTTCTTC. It is translated as CAISGRQGPEQFF.

This rearrangement joins TRBV7-8 to TRBJ2-6; D might be TRBD1 (5 bases). From germline, CDR1 is SGHVS and CDR2 FQNEAQ. This CDR3 contains 18 residues. The germline V and J ends were trimmed by 4 bases and 2 bases, with 18 bases remaining between them. The CDR3 nucleotides are TGTGCCAGCAGCTCCACCCAGGGTAGGCTAACTGGGGCCAACGTCCTGACTTTC. This encodes CASSSTQGRLTGANVLTF.

Many counts were recorded for this clonotype. The chain uses TRBV9 and TRBJ1-1; the match to TRBD1 covers 9 bases. The trim removed 4 bases at V and 7 bases at J, leaving 8 bases unmatched. CDR3 size: 14 residues. The germline V gene has CDR1 SGDLS and CDR2 YYNGEE. CDR3 loop: CASSLQGAGVEAFF. In nucleotides, the CDR3 is TGTGCCAGCAGCCTACAGGGGGCCGGGGTTGAAGCTTTCTTT.

This clonotype was found many times. This chain connects TRBV13 to TRBJ2-1; 7 nucleotides line up with TRBD2. The CDR3 loop spans 13 amino acids. Losses at the gene ends were 6 bases for V and 1 base for J; bases not matched to a gene: 0. Germline lookup yields CDR1 PRHDT and CDR2 FYEKMQ (reference sequence). The CDR3 region has the DNA TGTGCCAGCAGGGGGGGGTCCTACAATGAGCAGTTCTTC. Its protein is CASRGGSYNEQFF.

This clonotype appeared many times. V is TRBV6-5 and J is TRBJ2-7; D is undetermined. CDR1 is MNHEY and CDR2 is SVGAGI in the germline V gene. CDR3 length equals 15 residues. V was pared by 0 bases and J by 3 bases, with 12 bases between. The CDR3 DNA reads as TGTGCCAGCAGTTACTCGATATCGGCAGACTACGAGCAGTACTTC. It yields the protein CASSYSISADYEQYF.

This clonotype has ten or more counts. The chain combines TRBV7-2 with TRBJ1-2, with 11 nucleotides matching TRBD1. This CDR3 region has 14 residues. The V gene end was trimmed by 5 bases and the J gene end by 6 bases; junction bases not matched to a gene: 5. Germline V gene sequence: CDR1 SGHTA, CDR2 FQGNSA. CDR3 coding DNA: TGTGCCAGCAGCCGGCCGGGACAGGGGGATGGCTACACCTTC. Translated, it gives CASSRPGQGDGYTF.

The sample holds a few counts of this clonotype. This rearrangement joins TRBV6-1 to TRBJ2-7, with TRBD2 matching 8 bases. V lost 6 bases to trimming and J lost 4 bases; unmatched junction nucleotides: 8. This CDR3 has 14 residues. Per the germline V gene, CDR1 is MNHNS and CDR2 is SASEGT. CDR3 loop: CASRVAGLGYEQYF. In DNA form, the CDR3 reads TGTGCCAGCAGAGTAGCGGGGTTGGGTTACGAGCAGTACTTC.

This clonotype has just a few counts. This chain links TRBV5-1 with TRBJ2-5; D gene uncertain. The ends were cut back, 0 bases at V and 1 base at J, with 7 bases in the middle. The length of the CDR3 is 14 residues. Germline lookup yields CDR1 SGHRS and CDR2 YFSETQ. The CDR3 loop is CASSLESLQETQYF. As DNA, the CDR3 is TGCGCCAGCAGCTTGGAGTCCCTCCAAGAGACCCAGTACTTC.

This clonotype was found many times. This chain joins TRBV5-1 and TRBJ2-7; the D gene is possibly TRBD2 (6 bases). V was cut by 0 bases and J by 3 bases, with 13 bases left in between. This CDR3 is built from 15 residues. Germline V CDR1 and CDR2: SGHRS, YFSETQ. This chain's CDR3 is CASSLVASDDYEQYF. Here the CDR3 DNA reads TGCGCCAGCAGCTTGGTGGCTAGCGATGACTACGAGCAGTACTTC.

This clonotype occurred many times. The chain joins TRBV12-3 or TRBV12-4 to TRBJ2-6; D is unclear. The CDR3 totals 15 residues. Trimming removed 3 bases from V and 0 bases from J, with 6 bases in between. CDR3 residues: CASSFSVSGANVLTF. The CDR3 region has the DNA TGTGCCAGCAGTTTTTCCGTCTCTGGGGCCAACGTCCTGACTTTC.

This clonotype was detected ten times or more. The chain combines TRBV3-1 with TRBJ2-3, with D possibly matching TRBD2 (5 bases). Germline CDR1 LGHDT, CDR2 YNNKEL (reference sequence). CDR3 length: 13 residues. Trimming shortened V by 4 bases and J by 3 bases, and 8 bases separated the two germline ends. CDR3 amino acids: CASSRAGTDTQYF. CDR3 bases: TGTGCCAGCAGCCGCGCGGGTACAGATACGCAGTATTTT.

This clonotype was observed many times. DNA of the CDR3: TGTGCCAGCACCCAGGGACTAACCTACAATGAGCAGTTCTTC. Protein sequence: CASTQGLTYNEQFF. The chain couples TRBV11-2 to TRBJ2-1; 7 bases map to TRBD2. The germline gives CDR1 SGHAT, CDR2 FQNNGV. The ends lost 7 bases at V and 2 bases at J; junction bases unmatched: 5. CDR3 length: 14 amino acids.

The rearrangement links TRBV27 to TRBJ1-6; D is possibly TRBD1 (6 bases). V lost 5 bases, J lost 9 bases, and 17 bases lay in between. The CDR3 length is 15 residues. Germline CDR1 is MNHEY and CDR2 is SMNVEV (reference sequence). CDR3 DNA sequence: TGTGCCAGCAGTCCATGGGACAATTCGGTTTCACCCCTCCACTTT. It is translated as CASSPWDNSVSPLHF.

This clonotype was counted only a few times. This rearrangement joins TRBV19 to TRBJ1-5; unclear D gene. Germline CDR1 LNHDA, CDR2 SQIVND (reference sequence). V was pared by 1 base and J by 7 bases, with 5 bases between. The length of the CDR3 is 12 residues. The CDR3 DNA reads TGTGCCAGTAGTATAGTACGACAGCCCCAGCATTTT. Amino acid sequence: CASSIVRQPQHF.

The chain joins TRBV7-9 to TRBJ2-5; a possible D gene is TRBD2 (5 bases). The CDR3 is 12 residues long. Per germline, CDR1 SEHNR and CDR2 FQNEAQ (reference sequence). With 3 bases removed from V and 6 bases from J, the gap between germline ends came to 8 bases. The CDR3 bases are TGTGCCAGCAGCTTTTCGGGGAAGACCCAGTACTTC. This codes for CASSFSGKTQYF.